The 25 T cell receptor beta chains presented below share a single source sample, sequenced in a study of CD8+CD57+ T cells in acquired aplastic anemia. Before being chosen for sequencing, patients had shown CD8+CD57+ cell expansion by flow cytometry. It was genomic DNA that served as the template for profiling TCR beta VDJ and CDR3. A single record per CDR3 protein comes from TCRdb applying MiXCR to the reads. Of 95,000 to 150,000 distinct CDR3 sequences in the sample, about 60% were seen once. The sequencing sample was made of sorted CD4+, CD8+, or CD8+CD57+ T cells (not recorded which) from PBMCs. Receptors were obtained from a human donor with aplastic anemia.

This clonotype was seen at least ten times. The V gene is TRBV2, the J gene TRBJ1-2; no firm D call. The germline CDR1 and CDR2 sequences are SNHLY and FYNNEI. V lost 5 bases, J lost 4 bases, and 11 bases lay in between. The CDR3 is made up of 13 amino acids. CDR3 bases: TGTGCCAGCAGTACAGACGGATTCTATGGCTACACCTTC. Amino acid sequence: CASSTDGFYGYTF.

The chain links TRBV7-8 to TRBJ1-3; D remains ambiguous. This CDR3 contains 15 residues. CDR1 is SGHVS, CDR2 FQNEAQ, per germline. Trimming took off 10 bases at V and 0 bases at J, with 16 bases between the two ends. Written as DNA, the CDR3 is TGTGCCACCCGGGAAGGAATCTACTCTGGAAACACCATATATTTT. Its translation is CATREGIYSGNTIYF.

This clonotype has at least ten counts. The chain links TRBV7-9 to TRBJ2-7; 9 nucleotides match TRBD2. Germline V CDR1 and CDR2: SEHNR, FQNEAQ (reference sequence). The trim removed 1 base at V and 2 bases at J, leaving 3 bases unmatched. CDR3 length equals 15 residues. The CDR3 region is CASSLDPSGTYEQYF. CDR3 DNA: TGTGCCAGCAGCTTAGACCCTAGCGGGACCTACGAGCAGTACTTC.

This sequence joins TRBV10-3 and TRBJ1-1; D gene unclear. Trimming took 5 bases from V and 1 from J, leaving 11 bases between them. The length of the CDR3 is 14 residues. CDR1 and CDR2 (germline): ENHRY, SYGVKD. CDR3 in DNA: TGTGCCATCAGTCCTTTTTCAGCGAACACTGAAGCTTTCTTT. The encoded protein is CAISPFSANTEAFF.

The rearrangement uses TRBV20-1 and TRBJ1-5, with 7 bases lining up with TRBD1. The CDR3 runs 13 residues. V lost 6 bases, J lost 6 bases, and 8 bases stayed unmatched. CDR1 and CDR2 from the germline V gene are DFQATT and SNEGSKA (reference sequence). For the CDR3, the DNA is TGCAGTGCAGCCACAGGGGCGTTTCAGCCCCAGCATTTT. This encodes CSAATGAFQPQHF.

The chain has TRBV10-3 and TRBJ2-1; 10 bases fit TRBD2. The V gene's germline CDR1 is ENHRY and CDR2 SYGVKD. Germline trimming cut 6 bases from V and 10 bases from J; bases unmatched to any gene: 9. CDR3 size: 14 residues. Here the CDR3 reads CAISIAGGEGEQFF. In nucleotides, the CDR3 is TGTGCCATCAGCATAGCGGGAGGAGAGGGGGAGCAGTTCTTC.

Only one count was recorded for this clonotype. The chain has TRBV19 and TRBJ1-2, with 9 positions matching TRBD1. The CDR3 extends over 15 amino acids. V was clipped by 6 bases and J by 2 bases; unmatched bases: 7. The germline V gene encodes CDR1 LNHDA and CDR2 SQIVND (reference sequence). CDR3 DNA sequence: TGTGCCAGTAGCAGACTCGGGACAGGGAACTATGGCTACACCTTC. It encodes CASSRLGTGNYGYTF.

V gene TRBV11-1 combines with J gene TRBJ2-7, with D possibly TRBD1 on 7 matching bases. V lost 0 bases to trimming and J lost 8 bases, with 17 bases between them. This CDR3 comprises 15 residues. Germline V gene data show CDR1 as SGHAT and CDR2 as FQDESV (reference sequence). The DNA of the CDR3 is TGTGCCAGCAGCTTAGCGCGGGACAGCCCGTTCCAGCAGTACTTC. Translated, it gives CASSLARDSPFQQYF.

The rearrangement uses TRBV2 and TRBJ1-3; the D gene is possibly TRBD1 (6 bases). The CDR3 loop spans 13 amino acids. V shed 1 base and J shed 11 bases, with 12 bases lying between them. Germline V lookup: CDR1 SNHLY, CDR2 FYNNEI. The CDR3 protein is CASSEDRAGAIYF. CDR3 nucleotides: TGTGCCAGCAGTGAAGACAGGGCGGGAGCCATATATTTT.

The chain links TRBV7-9 to TRBJ2-7; D remains ambiguous. The CDR3 sequence is 12 residues long. V lost 5 bases, J lost 7 bases, and 12 bases lay in between. Germline V gene lookup returns CDR1 SEHNR and CDR2 FQNEAQ (reference sequence). This CDR3 is CASSLSFGEQYF. CDR3 coding DNA: TGTGCCAGCAGCCTCTCCTTCGGGGAGCAGTACTTC.

V usage is TRBV20-1 and J usage is TRBJ2-7; no reliable D call. Between the trimmed V and J ends, which lost 3 bases and 5 bases, there was a span of 8 bases. The length of the CDR3 is 11 residues. The germline V gene encodes CDR1 DFQATT and CDR2 SNEGSKA (reference sequence). This CDR3 is CSASDNDEQYF. The CDR3 region has the DNA TGCAGTGCTAGCGACAACGACGAGCAGTACTTC.

The J gene is TRBJ2-3, the V gene TRBV15, with D uncertain. V was shortened by 1 base and J by 4 bases, with 9 bases between the two germline ends. The germline gives CDR1 LNHNV, CDR2 YYDKDF (reference sequence). CDR3 length: 14 amino acids. CDR3 sequence reads: CATSRGKSSDTQYF. DNA of the CDR3: TGTGCCACCAGCAGAGGAAAATCATCAGATACGCAGTATTTT.

This clonotype was seen a handful of times. The V call is TRBV25-1, the J call TRBJ1-1, with D hard to call. Trimming shortened V by 1 base and J by 0 bases, and 15 bases separated the two germline ends. Germline V gene lookup returns CDR1 MGHDK and CDR2 SYGVNS. The CDR3 is made up of 17 amino acids. DNA for the CDR3: TGTGCCAGCAGTGAATCTGGGCCCCTCCACATGAACACTGAAGCTTTCTTT. This codes for CASSESGPLHMNTEAFF.

In its sample, this clonotype ranks as large. This rearrangement joins TRBV24-1 to TRBJ2-1; D remains unclear. Trimming took off 1 base at V and 6 bases at J, with 6 bases between the two ends. Germline V CDR1 and CDR2: KGHDR, SFDVKD. The CDR3 totals 13 residues. The DNA for the CDR3 is TGTGCCACCAGTGATTTAGGGCTCAATGAGCAGTTCTTC. Protein product: CATSDLGLNEQFF.

V gene TRBV7-2 combines with J gene TRBJ2-1; D is unresolved. The CDR3 has 12 amino acids. Germline V lookup: CDR1 SGHTA, CDR2 FQGNSA. Trimming removed 5 bases at V and 9 bases at J, with 11 bases between. CDR3 region: CASSRTGFEQFF. The CDR3 DNA is TGTGCCAGCAGCCGGACCGGGTTTGAGCAGTTCTTC.

The chain joins TRBV2 to TRBJ2-1, with D unresolved. The germline V gene has CDR1 SNHLY and CDR2 FYNNEI. V lost 6 bases and J lost 13, with 19 bases in between. The length of the CDR3 is 13 residues. This chain's CDR3 is CASRADTLGNQFF. The CDR3 nucleotides are TGTGCCAGCAGGGCCGACACGCTCGGTAATCAGTTCTTC.

This clonotype was seen only a few times. The chain is built from TRBV10-2 and TRBJ2-1, with 9 bases that match TRBD2. Looked up from germline, CDR1 is WSHSY and CDR2 is SAAADI. The CDR3 is 14 amino acids. V lost 7 bases to trimming and J lost 4 bases; unmatched junction nucleotides: 5. The CDR3 loop is CASTRLAEYNEQFF. CDR3 DNA: TGCGCCAGCACCCGACTAGCGGAGTACAATGAGCAGTTCTTC.

This chain joins TRBV19 and TRBJ1-5; D is unclear. The ends were cut back, 2 bases at V and 7 bases at J, with 9 bases in the middle. This CDR3 comprises 13 residues. Germline assignment: CDR1 LNHDA and CDR2 SQIVND (reference sequence). CDR3 sequence: CASSIWGGQPQHF. The CDR3 DNA follows: TGTGCCAGTAGTATATGGGGAGGGCAGCCCCAGCATTTT. Drawing the rest from reference TRBV19 and TRBJ1-5, the complete variable domain is DGGITQSPKYLFRKEGQNVTLSCEQNLNHDAMYWYRQDPGQGLRLIYYSQIVNDFQKGDIAEGYSVSREKKESFPLTVTSAQKNPTAFYLCASSIWGGQPQHFGDGTRLSIL.

This clonotype occurred once. V usage is TRBV12-3 or TRBV12-4 and J usage is TRBJ2-7; either TRBD1 or TRBD2 may supply D (5 bases each). The CDR3 runs 13 residues. V dropped 0 bases and J dropped 4 bases, with 7 bases sitting between them. The DNA of the CDR3 is TGTGCCAGCAGTTTAGCGGGGGAGTACGAGCAGTACTTC. Protein product: CASSLAGEYEQYF.

This clonotype appeared a few times. The rearrangement joins TRBV19 to TRBJ1-5; 9 bases map to TRBD1. V shed 10 bases and J 5 bases; nucleotides not matched to a gene: 12. The CDR3 runs 15 residues. CDR1 is LNHDA and CDR2 is SQIVND in the germline V gene (reference sequence). The CDR3 nucleotides are TGTGCCACCAAGACCGGGACAGGGCCCCATCAGCCCCAGCATTTT. Protein: CATKTGTGPHQPQHF.

This clonotype turned up a few times. The V gene is TRBV2, the J gene TRBJ1-1; tentative D call: TRBD1 (5 bases). Germline lookup yields CDR1 SNHLY and CDR2 FYNNEI. The CDR3 is made up of 14 amino acids. V was trimmed by 3 bases and J by 5 bases, leaving 13 bases between them. Here the CDR3 reads CASSEGGAWTEAFF. CDR3 nucleotide sequence: TGTGCCAGCAGTGAGGGAGGGGCTTGGACTGAAGCTTTCTTT.

This rearrangement joins TRBV20-1 to TRBJ1-1; perhaps TRBD1 as D (6 bases). The CDR3 consists of 13 residues. The germline V gene encodes CDR1 DFQATT and CDR2 SNEGSKA (reference sequence). The V gene lost 0 bases and the J gene lost 11 bases, with 16 bases spanning the gap. The CDR3 nucleotides read TGCAGTGCTAGAGAACACCTCCGGGACACTGCTTTCTTT. Its translation is CSAREHLRDTAFF.

The rearrangement joins TRBV7-2 to TRBJ1-2, with TRBD1 matching over 9 bases. The germline V gene encodes CDR1 SGHTA and CDR2 FQGNSA. The V gene end was trimmed by 8 bases and the J gene end by 2 bases; junction bases not matched to a gene: 3. The CDR3 extends over 13 amino acids. The CDR3: CASSDRGNYGYTF. CDR3 nucleotides: TGTGCCAGCTCCGACAGGGGGAACTATGGCTACACCTTC.

This chain links TRBV4-1 with TRBJ1-1; no clear D gene. Germline V gene lookup returns CDR1 MGHRA and CDR2 YSYEKL. The V end was cut by 0 bases, the J end by 1 base, with 27 bases between. This CDR3 spans 21 amino acids. The CDR3, as DNA: TGCGCCAGCAGCCAAGATCGACTCGGTTTGTCAACCTTACGACAGAACACTGAAGCTTTCTTT. It encodes CASSQDRLGLSTLRQNTEAFF.

The rearrangement joins TRBV7-6 to TRBJ2-5, with 8 positions matching TRBD2. Losses at the gene ends were 2 bases for V and 0 bases for J; bases not matched to a gene: 8. Per germline, CDR1 SGHVS and CDR2 FNYEAQ. This CDR3 region has 17 residues. The CDR3 coding sequence is TGTGCCAGCAGCTTAAGGGGGAAGCGGGAGTACCAAGAGACCCAGTACTTC. Translation gives CASSLRGKREYQETQYF.